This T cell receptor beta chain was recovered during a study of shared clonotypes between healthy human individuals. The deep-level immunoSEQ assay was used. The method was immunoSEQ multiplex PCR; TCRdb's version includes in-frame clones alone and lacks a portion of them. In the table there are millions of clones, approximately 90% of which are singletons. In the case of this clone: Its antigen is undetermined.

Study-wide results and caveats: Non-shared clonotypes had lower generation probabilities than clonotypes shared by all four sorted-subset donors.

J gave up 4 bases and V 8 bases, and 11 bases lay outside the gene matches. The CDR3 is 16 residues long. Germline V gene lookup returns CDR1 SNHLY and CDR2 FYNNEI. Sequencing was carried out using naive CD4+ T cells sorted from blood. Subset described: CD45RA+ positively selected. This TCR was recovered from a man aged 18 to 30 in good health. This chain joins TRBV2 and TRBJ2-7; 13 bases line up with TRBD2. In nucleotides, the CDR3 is TGTGCCAGCTTAGGACTAGCGGGGGACCCCGGGTACGAGCAGTACTTC. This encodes CASLGLAGDPGYEQYF. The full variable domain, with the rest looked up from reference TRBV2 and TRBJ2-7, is EPEVTQTPSHQVTQMGQEVILRCVPISNHLYFYWYRQILGQKVEFLVSFYNNEISEKSEIFDDQFSVERPDGSNFTLKIRSTKLEDSAMYFCASLGLAGDPGYEQYFGPGTRLTVT.